The 25 T cell receptor beta chains below were found in one sample sequenced in a study of T cells after yellow fever vaccination. TCRdb ran MiXCR on the 5' RACE reads and lists one entry per CDR3 protein. The sample comprises about 320,000 distinct CDR3 sequences, about 10% of which are singletons, and under 4% rests with the top ten. The specimen comprised CD4+ T cells sorted from PBMCs, sampled 45 days after the yellow fever booster vaccination. The receptors stem from a man younger than 35 who received the YFV17D yellow fever vaccine.

This clonotype occurred many times. The chain carries TRBV5-1 and TRBJ1-2, with D tentatively TRBD1 (5 bases). The CDR3 has 13 residues. Per germline, CDR1 SGHRS and CDR2 YFSETQ. Trimming left V 4 bases short and J 3 bases short, with 10 bases between. The CDR3 here is CASSTGTDYGYTF. The CDR3, as DNA: TGCGCCAGCAGCACCGGGACGGACTATGGCTACACCTTC.

This clonotype turned up a few times. The chain joins TRBV19 to TRBJ1-2; TRBD1 is a possible D gene (5 bases). The V and J ends lost 1 base and 6 bases respectively, with 18 bases between them. This CDR3 spans 16 amino acids. From germline, CDR1 is LNHDA and CDR2 SQIVND (reference sequence). CDR3 protein: CASSIVPHGGMDGYTF. As DNA, the CDR3 is TGTGCCAGTAGTATAGTCCCCCACGGGGGGATGGATGGCTACACCTTC.

This clonotype turned up a few times. The chain uses TRBV6-2 or TRBV6-3 and TRBJ1-2; D call uncertain. The CDR3 runs to 10 residues. Germline CDR1 MNHEY, CDR2 SVGEGT. The V end lost 5 bases, the J end lost 7 bases, and 5 bases lay between the germline ends. CDR3 sequence (DNA): TGTGCCAGCAGTCGCCCTGGCTACACCTTC. Translating gives CASSRPGYTF.

The CDR3 sequence is CASSGRLLRDTQYF. CDR3 DNA: TGTGCCAGCAGCGGCAGACTCTTAAGGGATACGCAGTATTTT. This chain uses TRBV6-2 or TRBV6-3 with TRBJ2-3; D is undetermined. Looked up from germline, CDR1 is MNHEY and CDR2 is SVGEGT. This CDR3 has 14 amino acids. Trimming took 6 bases from V and 6 from J, leaving 16 bases between them.

This clonotype has at least ten counts. The V call is TRBV10-3, the J call TRBJ1-6, with a possible D match to TRBD1 (6 bases). The germline gives CDR1 ENHRY, CDR2 SYGVKD. The V end lost 4 bases, the J end lost 6 bases, and 13 bases lay between the germline ends. The CDR3 is 15 amino acids. CDR3 bases: TGTGCCATCAGTGGCCCGGGGGGCGGTAATTCACCCCTCCACTTT. It translates to CAISGPGGGNSPLHF.

The rearrangement joins TRBV20-1 to TRBJ1-1; TRBD1 aligns across 8 bases. The ends lost 3 bases at V and 5 bases at J; junction bases unmatched: 5. Germline-derived CDR1 and CDR2 are DFQATT and SNEGSKA (reference sequence). This CDR3 comprises 13 residues. CDR3 nucleotide sequence: TGCAGTGCTAGCCGACAGGGGAGTACTGAAGCTTTCTTT. Protein: CSASRQGSTEAFF.

The V and J genes are TRBV6-2 or TRBV6-3 and TRBJ1-2; the D gene is possibly TRBD1 (6 bases). V was trimmed by 6 bases and J by 3 bases, leaving 14 bases between them. This CDR3 comprises 14 residues. The germline CDR1 and CDR2 sequences are MNHEY and SVGEGT. CDR3 nucleotides: TGTGCCAGCAGCCAACAGGGAAAGGACTATGGCTACACCTTC. Translating gives CASSQQGKDYGYTF.

This chain uses TRBV6-1 with TRBJ1-1; no reliable D call. CDR3 length: 11 residues. Trimming stripped 7 bases from V and 8 bases from J, with 11 bases between. CDR1 MNHNS and CDR2 SASEGT come from the germline V gene. In nucleotides, the CDR3 is TGTGCCAGCAATCATCCGGGAGAAGCTTTCTTT. This sequence encodes CASNHPGEAFF.

This clonotype was observed a few times. The gene calls are TRBV7-2 and TRBJ2-6; possible D gene TRBD2, 7 bases. Trimming took 1 base from V and 0 from J, leaving 13 bases between them. The CDR3 runs to 18 residues. Per the germline V gene, CDR1 is SGHTA and CDR2 is FQGNSA. The CDR3 bases are TGTGCCAGCAGCTTAGTCTCGCGGGGGCCCTCTGGGGCCAACGTCCTGACTTTC. It yields the protein CASSLVSRGPSGANVLTF.

This clonotype was counted between two and nine times. This chain joins TRBV6-5 and TRBJ2-1; 7 bases align to TRBD2. J lost 8 bases, V lost 2 bases, and 6 bases had no gene match. The germline gives CDR1 MNHEY, CDR2 SVGAGI. This CDR3 spans 14 amino acids. For the CDR3, the DNA is TGTGCCAGCAGTTACACGTCGCGGGGGTATGAGCAGTTCTTC. Translating it yields CASSYTSRGYEQFF.

This clonotype was seen at least ten times. The chain employs TRBV5-6 and TRBJ2-1; the match to TRBD2 covers 7 bases. The CDR3 is 16 residues long. V lost 4 bases to trimming and J lost 0 bases; unmatched junction nucleotides: 7. The V gene's germline CDR1 is SGHDT and CDR2 YYEEEE. The CDR3 DNA reads TGTGCCAGCAGCGGGGTGGCGGGGGACTCCTACAATGAGCAGTTCTTC. As protein: CASSGVAGDSYNEQFF.

As regards this clonotype: The junction departs from germline at one end; a sequencing error may be responsible. The chain carries TRBV2 and TRBJ2-5; 7 nucleotides agree with TRBD2. This CDR3 spans 14 amino acids. Germline lookup yields CDR1 SNHLY and CDR2 FYNNEI. DNA of the CDR3: TGTGCCAGCGGTGAGCTAGCGGATCAAGAGACCCAGTACTTC. This translates into CASGELADQETQYF. The full variable domain, in which reference TRBV2 and TRBJ2-5 provide the parts outside the CDR3, is EPEVTQTPSHQVTQMGQEVILRCVPISNHLYFYWYRQILGQKVEFLVSFYNNEISEKSEIFDDQFSVERPDGSNFTLKIRSTKLEDSAMYFCASGELADQETQYFGPGTRLLVL.

V is TRBV7-2 and J is TRBJ1-2, with TRBD1 identical over 11 bases. This CDR3 region has 16 residues. The germline V gene encodes CDR1 SGHTA and CDR2 FQGNSA. The V and J ends lost 5 bases and 3 bases, in that order; junction bases with no gene match: 8. DNA for the CDR3: TGTGCCAGCAGCCCTAGGACAGGGGGCATTGACTATGGCTACACCTTC. Its protein product is CASSPRTGGIDYGYTF.

The chain carries TRBV12-3 or TRBV12-4 and TRBJ1-2; D is ambiguous. Trimming stripped 7 bases from V and 5 bases from J, with 14 bases between. The CDR3 contains 13 residues. This CDR3 reads CASTLGLYYGYTF. The CDR3 DNA sequence: TGTGCCAGCACCCTTGGACTGTATTATGGCTACACCTTC.

The rearrangement links TRBV6-6 to TRBJ2-1; D is perhaps TRBD1 (5 bases). CDR1 MNHNY and CDR2 SVGAGI come from the germline V gene (reference sequence). The CDR3 is 14 residues long. Trimming stripped 6 bases from V and 4 bases from J, with 13 bases between. The DNA of the CDR3 is TGTGCCAGCAGGTCAAATGACAGATACAATGAGCAGTTCTTC. This encodes CASRSNDRYNEQFF.

The V call is TRBV4-1, the J call TRBJ1-5, with D possibly TRBD1 on 5 matching bases. CDR1 and CDR2 (germline): MGHRA, YSYEKL. The length of the CDR3 is 17 residues. With 3 bases removed from V and 7 bases from J, the gap between germline ends came to 22 bases. CDR3 protein: CASSHTGGVLVRQPQHF. DNA of the CDR3: TGCGCCAGCAGCCATACAGGAGGGGTGTTGGTGCGGCAGCCCCAGCATTTT.

This clonotype was detected only a few times. The chain couples TRBV9 to TRBJ1-1, with D uncertain. Trimming left V 2 bases short and J 0 bases short, with 8 bases between. This CDR3 region has 14 residues. Germline V gene data show CDR1 as SGDLS and CDR2 as YYNGEE. CDR3 sequence reads: CASSVASMNTEAFF. CDR3 bases: TGTGCCAGCAGCGTTGCCAGTATGAACACTGAAGCTTTCTTT.

This clonotype was observed many times. The chain employs TRBV5-1 and TRBJ2-1; perhaps TRBD1 as D (5 bases). Trimming took off 4 bases at V and 1 base at J, with 12 bases between the two ends. Germline V gene lookup returns CDR1 SGHRS and CDR2 YFSETQ. There are 15 residues in the CDR3. In DNA, the CDR3 is TGCGCCAGCAGCGGGTACAGGTGGTCCTACAATGAGCAGTTCTTC. Protein product: CASSGYRWSYNEQFF.

The V gene is TRBV12-3 or TRBV12-4, the J gene TRBJ2-1; maybe TRBD2 (6 bases). CDR3 length equals 14 residues. Between the trimmed V and J ends, which lost 6 bases and 8 bases, there was a span of 17 bases. DNA for the CDR3: TGTGCCAGCAGGCCGGGACTTAGCGTCCATGAGCAGTTCTTC. Translating it yields CASRPGLSVHEQFF.

The J gene is TRBJ1-5, the V gene TRBV6-2 or TRBV6-3; D remains ambiguous. CDR3 length: 14 residues. The germline CDR1 and CDR2 sequences are MNHEY and SVGEGT. Trimming took off 5 bases at V and 1 base at J, with 9 bases between the two ends. The CDR3 bases are TGTGCCAGCAGTGGCCAGGTGAGCAATCAGCCCCAGCATTTT. Its protein product is CASSGQVSNQPQHF.

This clonotype was picked up a small number of times. The chain is built from TRBV5-1 and TRBJ1-1; TRBD1 might be the D (5 bases). The CDR3 is made up of 14 amino acids. Trimming cost V 4 bases and J 1 base, with 11 bases left between them. Germline CDR1 is SGHRS and CDR2 is YFSETQ. CDR3 sequence (DNA): TGCGCCAGCAGCCCGGACACAACGAACACTGAAGCTTTCTTT. Its protein product is CASSPDTTNTEAFF.

The sample holds many counts of this clonotype. This CDR3 reads CASSDAPVNTGELFF. CDR3 sequence (DNA): TGTGCCAGCAGCGACGCACCGGTGAACACCGGGGAGCTGTTTTTT. This chain connects TRBV7-6 to TRBJ2-2; no clear D. Germline V gene sequence: CDR1 SGHVS, CDR2 FNYEAQ. The germline V and J ends were trimmed by 5 bases and 1 base, with 11 bases remaining between them. The CDR3 is 15 residues long.

This clonotype was counted ten times or more. This chain uses TRBV5-5 with TRBJ2-3; D call uncertain. This CDR3 is built from 17 residues. Germline CDR1 reads SGHKS; CDR2 reads YYEKEE (reference sequence). V was pared by 1 base and J by 0 bases, with 15 bases between. In nucleotides, the CDR3 is TGTGCCAGCAGCTTGCGGCTTGGCGCCCTCAGCACAGATACGCAGTATTTT. Residues: CASSLRLGALSTDTQYF.

The chain joins TRBV5-6 to TRBJ2-3; the D gene is possibly TRBD2 (6 bases). V was cut by 7 bases and J by 0 bases, with 12 bases left in between. Germline values: CDR1 SGHDT, CDR2 YYEEEE. The length of the CDR3 is 14 residues. Written as DNA, the CDR3 is TGTGCCAGCGTACGGGGGACTAGCACAGATACGCAGTATTTT. Its protein product is CASVRGTSTDTQYF.

This clonotype was picked up a small number of times. This rearrangement joins TRBV5-5 to TRBJ2-5, with D perhaps TRBD1 or TRBD2 (5 bases each). This CDR3 has 14 amino acids. V was clipped by 4 bases and J by 2 bases, with 12 bases between them. Per germline, CDR1 SGHKS and CDR2 YYEKEE (reference sequence). CDR3 bases: TGTGCCAGCAGCCAGGGACCGATGCAAGAGACCCAGTACTTC. This codes for CASSQGPMQETQYF.